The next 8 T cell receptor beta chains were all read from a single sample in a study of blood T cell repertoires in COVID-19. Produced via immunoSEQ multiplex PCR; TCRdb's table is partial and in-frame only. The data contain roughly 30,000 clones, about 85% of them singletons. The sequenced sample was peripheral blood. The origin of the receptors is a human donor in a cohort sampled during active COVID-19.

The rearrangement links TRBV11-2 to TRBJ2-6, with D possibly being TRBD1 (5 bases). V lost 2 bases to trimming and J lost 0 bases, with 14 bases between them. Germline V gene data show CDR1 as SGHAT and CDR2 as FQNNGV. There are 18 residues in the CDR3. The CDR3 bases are TGTGCCAGCAGCTTAAAGCCCAGACAGTTCTCTGGGGCCAACGTCCTGACTTTC. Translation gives CASSLKPRQFSGANVLTF.

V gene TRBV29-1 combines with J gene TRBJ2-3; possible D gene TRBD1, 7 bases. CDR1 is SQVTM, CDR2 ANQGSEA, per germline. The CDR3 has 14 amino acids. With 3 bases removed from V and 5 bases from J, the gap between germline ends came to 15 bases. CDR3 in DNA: TGCAGCGTTGACCCAGGGGGGCATATAGATACGCAGTATTTT. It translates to CSVDPGGHIDTQYF.

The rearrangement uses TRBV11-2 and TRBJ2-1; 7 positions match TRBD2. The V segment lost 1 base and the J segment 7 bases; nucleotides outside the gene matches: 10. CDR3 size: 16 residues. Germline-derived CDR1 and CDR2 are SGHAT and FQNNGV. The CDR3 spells CASSLGGGRWRNEQFF. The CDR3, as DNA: TGTGCCAGCAGCTTAGGGGGGGGACGGTGGAGGAATGAGCAGTTCTTC.

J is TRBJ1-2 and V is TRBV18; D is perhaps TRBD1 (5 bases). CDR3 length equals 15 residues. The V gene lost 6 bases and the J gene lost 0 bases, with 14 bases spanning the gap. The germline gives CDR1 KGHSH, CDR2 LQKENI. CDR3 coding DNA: TGTGCCAGCTCGCGAGGGAGGGGTCCTAACTATGGCTACACCTTC. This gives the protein CASSRGRGPNYGYTF.

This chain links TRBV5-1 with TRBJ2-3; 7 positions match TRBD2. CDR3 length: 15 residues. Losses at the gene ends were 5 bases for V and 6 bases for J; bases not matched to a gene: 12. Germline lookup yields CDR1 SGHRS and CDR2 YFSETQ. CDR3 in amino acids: CASSAGLTNVDTQYF. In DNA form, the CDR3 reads TGCGCCAGCAGTGCGGGACTAACAAACGTCGATACGCAGTATTTT.

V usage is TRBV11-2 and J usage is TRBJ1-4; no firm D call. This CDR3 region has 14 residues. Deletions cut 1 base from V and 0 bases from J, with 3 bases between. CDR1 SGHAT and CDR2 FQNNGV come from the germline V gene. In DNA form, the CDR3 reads TGTGCCAGCAGCTTAGCTGCAACTAATGAAAAACTGTTTTTT. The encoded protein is CASSLAATNEKLFF. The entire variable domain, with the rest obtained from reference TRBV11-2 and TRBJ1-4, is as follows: EAGVAQSPRYKIIEKRQSVAFWCNPISGHATLYWYQQILGQGPKLLIQFQNNGVVDDSQLPKDRFSAERLKGVDSTLKIQPAKLEDSAVYLCASSLAATNEKLFFGSGTQLSVL.

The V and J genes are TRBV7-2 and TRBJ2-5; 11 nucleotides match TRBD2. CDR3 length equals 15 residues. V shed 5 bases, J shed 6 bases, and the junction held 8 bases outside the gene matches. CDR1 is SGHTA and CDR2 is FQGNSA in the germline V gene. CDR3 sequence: CASSVTSGGGKTQYF. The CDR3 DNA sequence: TGTGCCAGCAGCGTAACTAGCGGGGGTGGAAAGACCCAGTACTTC.

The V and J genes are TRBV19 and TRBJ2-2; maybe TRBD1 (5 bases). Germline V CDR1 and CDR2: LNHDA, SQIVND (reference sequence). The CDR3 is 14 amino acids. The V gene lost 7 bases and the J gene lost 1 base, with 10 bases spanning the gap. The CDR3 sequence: CASTLDKNTGELFF. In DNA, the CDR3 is TGTGCCAGTACCCTGGACAAGAACACCGGGGAGCTGTTTTTT.